Shown below are 15 T cell receptor beta chains from a single sample sequenced in a study of T cells after yellow fever vaccination. TCRdb itself ran the 5' RACE reads through MiXCR, one entry per CDR3 protein. The sample has approximately 180,000 distinct CDR3 sequences, roughly 6.2% seen once; the top ten hold roughly 3%. The starting material was CD4+ T cells sorted from PBMCs, obtained on the day of the first yellow fever vaccination. Receptors were obtained from a man aged 18-30 years who received the YFV17D yellow fever vaccine.

This clonotype was detected many times. This chain connects TRBV6-6 to TRBJ1-5; D is undetermined. The ends were cut back, 7 bases at V and 4 bases at J, with 8 bases in the middle. Germline CDR1 and CDR2: MNHNY and SVGAGI (reference sequence). This CDR3 region has 12 residues. The CDR3 DNA follows: TGTGCCAGCAAGGCTGGAAATCAGCCCCAGCATTTT. It codes for CASKAGNQPQHF.

This clonotype turned up a few times. This sequence joins TRBV12-5 and TRBJ2-7; 9 nucleotides agree with TRBD1. Germline V gives CDR1 LGHNT, CDR2 FRNRAP. The CDR3 has 19 residues. J lost 4 bases, V lost 2 bases, and 18 bases had no gene match. This CDR3 is CASGLTARDREVIRYEQYV. CDR3 DNA sequence: TGTGCTAGTGGTTTGACTGCGCGGGACAGGGAAGTTATCCGATACGAGCAGTACGTC.

The V gene is TRBV6-1, the J gene TRBJ2-1, with D unclear. This CDR3 region has 14 residues. Trimming removed 2 bases at V and 0 bases at J, with 5 bases between. CDR1 is MNHNS and CDR2 is SASEGT in the germline V gene. CDR3 in amino acids: CASSETRSYNEQFF. In nucleotides, the CDR3 is TGTGCCAGCAGTGAAACCCGCTCCTACAATGAGCAGTTCTTC.

At least ten counts were recorded for this clonotype. The V gene is TRBV5-1, the J gene TRBJ2-2; D is perhaps TRBD1 or TRBD2 (5 bases each). Germline-derived CDR1 and CDR2 are SGHRS and YFSETQ. The CDR3 covers 15 residues. Trimming removed 0 bases at V and 6 bases at J, with 12 bases between. CDR3 in DNA: TGCGCCAGCAGCTTGGGATCGGGGCCGGCCGGGGAGCTGTTTTTT. This sequence encodes CASSLGSGPAGELFF.

V usage is TRBV30 and J usage is TRBJ2-4; D may be TRBD2 (5 bases). Trimming removed 5 bases at V and 7 bases at J, with 15 bases between. Looked up from germline, CDR1 is GTSNPN and CDR2 is SVGIG (reference sequence). This CDR3 has 13 amino acids. The CDR3 region has the DNA TGTGCCTGGTTCAACCGGGGTATCAACATTCAGTACTTC. It translates to CAWFNRGINIQYF. The whole variable domain, filled in from reference TRBV30 and TRBJ2-4, reads SQTIHQWPATLVQPVGSPLSLECTVEGTSNPNLYWYRQAAGRGLQLLFYSVGIGQISSEVPQNLSASRPQDRQFILSSKKLLLSDSGFYLCAWFNRGINIQYFGAGTRLSVL.

This clonotype was counted at least ten times. The chain recombines TRBV2 with TRBJ1-1, with D possibly TRBD1 on 5 matching bases. Trimming cost V 5 bases and J 8 bases, with 12 bases left between them. The CDR3 loop spans 12 amino acids. Germline V gives CDR1 SNHLY, CDR2 FYNNEI. CDR3 sequence reads: CASSFGALEAFF. The CDR3 nucleotides read TGTGCCAGCAGTTTCGGGGCATTAGAAGCTTTCTTT.

In its sample, this clonotype was seen a few times. The V gene is TRBV27, the J gene TRBJ1-4, with 7 bases that match TRBD1. CDR3 length: 18 residues. The trim removed 7 bases at V and 7 bases at J, leaving 21 bases unmatched. CDR1 is MNHEY and CDR2 is SMNVEV in the germline V gene (reference sequence). DNA of the CDR3: TGTGCCAGCACATCCGCGCACCTGTCAGGGGGAGGGGGTGAAAAACTGTTTTTT. It specifies CASTSAHLSGGGGEKLFF.

This clonotype was recorded many times. The CDR3 coding sequence is TGTGCCAGCAGTGCGGTAGCGGGGGGGTACAATGAGCAGTTCTTC. It specifies CASSAVAGGYNEQFF. The chain joins TRBV2 to TRBJ2-1, with TRBD2 identical over 11 bases. The CDR3 is 15 residues long. V shed 4 bases, J shed 4 bases, and the junction held 3 bases outside the gene matches. The germline CDR1 and CDR2 sequences are SNHLY and FYNNEI.

V usage is TRBV18 and J usage is TRBJ1-3; D gene uncertain. The CDR3 is made up of 15 amino acids. Germline V CDR1 and CDR2: KGHSH, LQKENI. Trimming took 3 bases from V and 0 from J, leaving 9 bases between them. CDR3 loop: CASSPGSGSGNTIYF. The CDR3 nucleotides read TGTGCCAGCTCACCGGGGAGCGGCTCTGGAAACACCATATATTTT.

At least ten counts were recorded for this clonotype. The chain links TRBV3-1 to TRBJ2-2; D is unresolved. Looked up from germline, CDR1 is LGHDT and CDR2 is YNNKEL (reference sequence). Trimming removed 3 bases from V and 3 bases from J, with 5 bases in between. CDR3 length: 13 residues. The CDR3 DNA is TGTGCCAGCAGCCAGGGGTACACCGGGGAGCTGTTTTTT. This encodes CASSQGYTGELFF.

The gene calls are TRBV7-2 and TRBJ2-7; D is perhaps TRBD1 (6 bases). Germline assignment: CDR1 SGHTA and CDR2 FQGNSA. The CDR3 has 16 amino acids. V shed 5 bases and J shed 13 bases, with 30 bases lying between them. The DNA of the CDR3 is TGTGCCAGCAGCCAACTTGGGACATCCAGCTCTACGAGTCTTTACTTC. Protein: CASSQLGTSSSTSLYF.

This clonotype occurred a few times. V is TRBV15 and J is TRBJ2-1; TRBD1 aligns across 9 bases. V shed 3 bases and J 1 base; nucleotides not matched to a gene: 13. CDR1 and CDR2 (germline): LNHNV, YYDKDF (reference sequence). The CDR3 extends over 19 amino acids. CDR3 protein: CATSSHPQQGAGSYNEQFF. The CDR3 nucleotides read TGTGCCACCAGCAGTCACCCCCAACAGGGGGCCGGGTCCTACAATGAGCAGTTCTTC.

This clonotype was found many times. The V and J genes are TRBV7-3 and TRBJ2-2, with unresolved D. The V end lost 5 bases, the J end lost 5 bases, and 6 bases lay between the germline ends. Germline CDR1 and CDR2: SGHTA and FQGTGA. The CDR3 spans 12 residues. CDR3 sequence (DNA): TGTGCCAGCAGCATGGGGACCGGGGAGCTGTTTTTT. Its protein is CASSMGTGELFF.

This clonotype was observed a handful of times. The chain has TRBV6-5 and TRBJ1-5; D gene ambiguous. The CDR3 is 14 residues long. The germline CDR1 and CDR2 sequences are MNHEY and SVGAGI. Trimming took off 2 bases at V and 4 bases at J, with 9 bases between the two ends. The CDR3 loop reads CASSYDNVNQPQHF. The CDR3 nucleotides read TGTGCCAGCAGTTACGACAATGTTAATCAGCCCCAGCATTTT.

This clonotype was seen at least ten times. This chain's CDR3 is CASSPGQGRQPQHF. As DNA, the CDR3 is TGCGCCAGCAGCCCAGGACAGGGGCGACAGCCCCAGCATTTT. V gene TRBV4-1 combines with J gene TRBJ1-5; TRBD1 matches at 9 bases. The V gene end was trimmed by 4 bases and the J gene end by 7 bases; junction bases not matched to a gene: 5. The germline V gene encodes CDR1 MGHRA and CDR2 YSYEKL. This CDR3 has 14 amino acids.